Listed below are T cell receptor beta chains from one sample, sequenced in a study of CXCR3-negative and CXCR3-positive naive CD8 T cells. TCRdb reprocessed the 5' RACE reads; each CDR3 protein has one entry and no DNA is given. The listing contains 130,000 to 150,000 distinct CDR3 sequences. Sequencing was done on a sample of naive CXCR3+ CD8+ T cells from blood. The receptor source for this set is a human donor in good health. Some clones in this sample may be carry-over from other donors' samples. The CDR3 runs from the conserved cysteine through the conserved F or W.

V gene	J gene	CDR3 protein
TRBV19	TRBJ2-7	CASSSFPGPSYEQYF
TRBV9	TRBJ2-7	CASSEGQGGEQYF
TRBV29-1	TRBJ1-4	CSVVGQPNEKLFF
TRBV20-1	TRBJ2-5	CSARELGQTKETQYF
TRBV5-5	TRBJ1-6	CASTGGIYNSPLHF
TRBV28	TRBJ2-5	CASRPTGGEETQYF
TRBV30	TRBJ2-3	CAWNRGATDTQYF
TRBV6-2/TRBV6-3	TRBJ2-5	CASSYSQLQETQYF
TRBV7-9	TRBJ2-3	CASSSVLTDTQYF
TRBV27	TRBJ2-5	CASSLNTGAAQETQYF
TRBV29-1	TRBJ2-7	CSVVNLGVEQYF
TRBV5-6	TRBJ2-2	CASSLGLAGTTGELFF
TRBV5-1	TRBJ2-2	CASSFGGAGELFF
TRBV30	TRBJ2-7	CAWRYGPGGEQYF
TRBV7-6	TRBJ1-2	CASSEGRAYGYTF
TRBV29-1	TRBJ2-1	CSVEGTSGVSSYNEQFF